These 2 T cell receptor beta chains were all obtained from the same sample, sequenced in a study of T cell changes during pregnancy in multiple sclerosis. Produced via immunoSEQ multiplex PCR; TCRdb's table is partial and in-frame only. Of 40,000 to 45,000 clones in the sample, more than 80% are singletons; the top ten hold roughly 0.7%. The sample in question was CD4+ T cells from peripheral blood mononuclear cells, obtained before pregnancy. All receptors come from a female donor with multiple sclerosis, enrolled in a pregnancy study.

The rearrangement uses TRBV5-1 and TRBJ2-1, with TRBD2 matching over 9 bases. After removal of 4 bases from V and 6 bases from J, the junction contained 17 bases not matched to a gene. Germline V gene data show CDR1 as SGHRS and CDR2 as YFSETQ. The CDR3 extends over 18 amino acids. This CDR3 is CASSPDPMAGGRGNEQFF. The CDR3 DNA reads as TGCGCCAGCAGCCCGGATCCCATGGCGGGGGGGCGGGGCAATGAGCAGTTCTTC. Using reference TRBV5-1 and TRBJ2-1 for the parts outside the CDR3, the full variable domain is KAGVTQTPRYLIKTRGQQVTLSCSPISGHRSVSWYQQTPGQGLQFLFEYFSETQRNKGNFPGRFSGRQFSNSRSEMNVSTLELGDSALYLCASSPDPMAGGRGNEQFFGPGTRLTVL.

This chain joins TRBV11-1 and TRBJ2-1; 7 nucleotides align to TRBD2. V lost 1 base and J lost 6; bases outside the gene matches: 0. Germline V gives CDR1 SGHAT, CDR2 FQDESV (reference sequence). The CDR3 has 13 residues. CDR3 sequence (DNA): TGTGCCAGCAGCTTAGGACTAGCCAATGAGCAGTTCTTC. It specifies CASSLGLANEQFF.